The rows below give T cell receptor beta chains drawn from one sample of a study of T-cell memory formation after mild COVID-19. TCRdb ran MiXCR on the 5' RACE reads and lists one entry per CDR3 protein. Counted here are about 560,000 distinct CDR3 sequences, roughly 22% occurring once; the ten biggest clones make up under 8.5%. The sample taken for sequencing was PBMCs or a T cell subset sorted from them (not recorded which). These receptors all come from an adult woman who had mild COVID-19 (a few samples of this study predate the infection). Cell type and time point are not known. CDR3s include the opening cysteine and the closing phenylalanine or tryptophan. The D gene is left open where the match is weak. Not every row has a clone size; where given, it reads once, few, many or a size class.

size: .; V: TRBV5-6; length: 11; D: .; J: TRBJ1-2; CDR3: CASRSGTDYTF; DNA: TGTGCCAGCAGGTCCGGGACCGACTACACCTTC
size: .; V: TRBV4-3; length: 16; D: TRBD1; J: TRBJ2-7; CDR3: CASSQFPPDRVSEQYF; DNA: TGCGCCAGCAGCCAATTCCCCCCAGACAGGGTAAGTGAGCAGTACTTC
size: .; V: TRBV24-1; length: 14; D: .; J: TRBJ2-5; CDR3: CATSDFRTVETQYF; DNA: TGTGCCACCAGTGATTTCCGGACCGTGGAGACCCAGTACTTC
size: .; V: TRBV5-5; length: 15; D: TRBD1; J: TRBJ2-7; CDR3: CASSPEDRGAYEQYF; DNA: TGTGCCAGCAGCCCCGAGGACAGGGGGGCCTACGAGCAGTACTTC
size: few; V: TRBV6-5; length: 14; D: .; J: TRBJ2-1; CDR3: CASRSLPAYNEQFF; DNA: TGTGCCAGCCGTTCCCTACCCGCCTACAATGAGCAGTTCTTC
size: .; V: TRBV7-2; length: 18; D: TRBD2; J: TRBJ2-4; CDR3: CASSRISTSGTTKNIQYF; DNA: TGTGCCAGCAGCCGGATCTCGACTAGCGGGACAACCAAAAACATTCAGTACTTC
size: few; V: TRBV7-9; length: 14; D: .; J: TRBJ2-5; CDR3: CASSSLLLGETQYF; DNA: TGTGCCAGCAGCTCCCTTCTCCTGGGGGAGACCCAGTACTTC
size: .; V: TRBV24-1; length: 14; D: TRBD1; J: TRBJ2-2; CDR3: CATSEGGRRGELFF; DNA: TGTGCCACCAGTGAAGGGGGCAGGAGGGGGGAGCTGTTTTTT
size: .; V: TRBV5-1; length: 18; D: TRBD2; J: TRBJ2-7; CDR3: CASSPRGTSGGPVYEQYF; DNA: TGCGCCAGCAGCCCGCGAGGGACTAGCGGGGGGCCCGTCTACGAGCAGTACTTC
size: .; V: TRBV11-2; length: 14; D: TRBD1; J: TRBJ2-7; CDR3: CASSFGTGGGEQYF; DNA: TGTGCCAGCAGCTTTGGGACAGGGGGCGGCGAGCAGTACTTC
size: .; V: TRBV3-1; length: 14; D: .; J: TRBJ2-1; CDR3: CASSQGEVYNEQFF; DNA: TGTGCCAGCAGCCAAGGGGAGGTGTACAATGAGCAGTTCTTC
size: .; V: TRBV10-3; length: 14; D: TRBD1; J: TRBJ2-5; CDR3: CAISEDRGPHLAYF; DNA: TGTGCCATCAGTGAGGACAGGGGGCCGCATTTGGCGTACTTC
size: .; V: TRBV5-5; length: 15; D: .; J: TRBJ2-1; CDR3: CASSPGSGRGNEQFF; DNA: TGTGCCAGCAGCCCAGGGTCGGGACGGGGGAATGAGCAGTTCTTC
size: many; V: TRBV5-1; length: 14; D: .; J: TRBJ2-3; CDR3: CASSLALASDTQYF; DNA: TGCGCCAGCAGCTTGGCTCTGGCCTCAGATACGCAGTATTTT